This TCR beta chain was retrieved from a study of blood T cell repertoires in COVID-19. Study at large: COVID-19 samples collected from the United States, Italy and Spain covered acute and convalescent phases. Nucleic acid was either cDNA or gDNA, and it came from T cells, B-cell-depleted T cells, or PBMCs.

Sequenced by immunoSEQ multiplex PCR; TCRdb stores in-frame clones only, minus some. Altogether about 350,000 clones are present, 80% to 90% being singletons, with the ten largest covering less than 9%. Germline-derived CDR1 and CDR2 are SGHAT and FQNNGV. V dropped 8 bases and J dropped 1; count of bases not matched to a gene: 1. The CDR3 has 14 residues. Seattle patients were enrolled during active infection and followed longitudinally. This TCR was sampled from a woman aged 55-69 years with COVID-19, enrolled during active disease. Sequencing used peripheral blood. The rearrangement uses TRBV11-2 and TRBJ2-3; 12 nucleotides agree with TRBD2. The DNA for the CDR3 is TGTGCCAGCCGACTAGCGGGGGGCACAGATACGCAGTATTTT. Its protein is CASRLAGGTDTQYF. The full variable domain, with the rest looked up from reference TRBV11-2 and TRBJ2-3, is EAGVAQSPRYKIIEKRQSVAFWCNPISGHATLYWYQQILGQGPKLLIQFQNNGVVDDSQLPKDRFSAERLKGVDSTLKIQPAKLEDSAVYLCASRLAGGTDTQYFGPGTRLTVL.